This entry lists 30 T cell receptor beta chains sequenced from one sample in a study of CD8 T cells in Susac syndrome. Random hexamers primed reverse transcription of about 0.5 to 1 ug RNA. TCRdb reanalysed the immunoSEQ multiplex PCR reads using MiXCR and keeps one entry per CDR3 protein. The sample lists fewer than 350,000 distinct CDR3 sequences, 89% occurring once. Sequenced material: CD8+ T cells from PBMCs. These receptors were collected from a human donor with multiple sclerosis.

This sequence joins TRBV12-5 and TRBJ2-1; perhaps TRBD1 as D (6 bases). The CDR3 runs to 16 residues. Germline assignment: CDR1 LGHNT and CDR2 FRNRAP. The ends were cut back, 1 base at V and 0 bases at J, with 10 bases in the middle. For the CDR3, the DNA is TGTGCTAGTGGTTTGGCCTCAGGGGTCTCCTACAATGAGCAGTTCTTC. It encodes CASGLASGVSYNEQFF.

The CDR3 protein is CASRLWFTLNGNQETQYF. For the CDR3, the DNA is TGTGCCAGCAGGTTGTGGTTCACTTTAAACGGGAACCAAGAGACCCAGTACTTC. This rearrangement joins TRBV11-2 to TRBJ2-5, with D perhaps TRBD2 (5 bases). The germline V and J ends were trimmed by 6 bases and 0 bases, with 23 bases remaining between them. The CDR3 covers 18 residues. Per the germline V gene, CDR1 is SGHAT and CDR2 is FQNNGV.

This clonotype was detected once. The genes are TRBV7-9 and TRBJ2-7; D is perhaps TRBD1 or TRBD2 (5 bases each). V was trimmed by 4 bases and J by 2 bases, leaving 18 bases between them. Germline V gives CDR1 SEHNR, CDR2 FQNEAQ (reference sequence). This CDR3 contains 16 residues. In nucleotides, the CDR3 is TGTGCCAGCAGCTCAACCGGGGTAGGGGCGCCCTACGAGCAGTACTTC. Residues: CASSSTGVGAPYEQYF.

The chain couples TRBV27 to TRBJ2-3; D remains unclear. The germline V and J ends were trimmed by 3 bases and 3 bases, with 13 bases remaining between them. Germline CDR1 MNHEY, CDR2 SMNVEV (reference sequence). CDR3 length: 15 amino acids. CDR3 in amino acids: CASSFLNDGTDTQYF. CDR3 nucleotides: TGTGCCAGCAGTTTCTTAAACGATGGGACAGATACGCAGTATTTT.

The gene calls are TRBV27 and TRBJ2-1; 11 bases fit TRBD2. Trimming removed 3 bases from V and 5 bases from J; junction bases left unmatched: 9. Germline V CDR1 and CDR2: MNHEY, SMNVEV (reference sequence). This CDR3 has 17 residues. The CDR3, as DNA: TGTGCCAGCAGTTTTGTGGGGGTAGCGGGAGGGAACAATGAGCAGTTCTTC. Its translation: CASSFVGVAGGNNEQFF.

This clonotype was counted between two and nine times. The V and J genes are TRBV27 and TRBJ1-1; D unresolved. CDR1 MNHEY and CDR2 SMNVEV come from the germline V gene (reference sequence). V lost 0 bases and J 4 bases, leaving 6 bases between the germline ends. This CDR3 has 13 residues. CDR3: CASSLSGVTEAFF. CDR3 coding DNA: TGTGCCAGCAGTTTATCCGGGGTCACTGAAGCTTTCTTT.

CDR3 in amino acids: CASSLIGVQGKTYEQYF. The CDR3 coding sequence is TGTGCCAGCAGTTTAATAGGGGTACAGGGGAAAACCTACGAGCAGTACTTC. The chain couples TRBV27 to TRBJ2-7; 7 nucleotides match TRBD1. The CDR3 is 17 residues long. The ends lost 2 bases at V and 2 bases at J; junction bases unmatched: 12. Germline V CDR1 and CDR2: MNHEY, SMNVEV (reference sequence).

The gene calls are TRBV4-3 and TRBJ1-6, with D unresolved. Germline V lookup: CDR1 LGHNA, CDR2 YSLEER. The CDR3 covers 14 residues. V dropped 4 bases and J dropped 13 bases, with 17 bases sitting between them. CDR3 nucleotide sequence: TGCGCCAGCAGCCCCGCTAGATGGGCGGGCCCCCTCCACTTT. Translating it yields CASSPARWAGPLHF.

V and J are TRBV7-2 and TRBJ2-1; TRBD1 might be the D (6 bases). Trimming removed 5 bases at V and 7 bases at J, with 18 bases between. The CDR3 spans 15 residues. From germline, CDR1 is SGHTA and CDR2 FQGNSA. In nucleotides, the CDR3 is TGTGCCAGCAGCCTAACGGGCAGGGGTTGGAATGAGCAGTTCTTC. Protein sequence: CASSLTGRGWNEQFF.

The genes are TRBV5-8 and TRBJ1-2; 9 nucleotides agree with TRBD1. V lost 10 bases and J lost 6; bases outside the gene matches: 28. Germline CDR1 and CDR2: SGHTS and YDEGEE. The CDR3 is made up of 19 amino acids. The CDR3 DNA follows: TGTGCCCACCCCGACCGTGGCTTAACTACAGGGGGCTCTCTCCATGGCTACACCTTC. It codes for CAHPDRGLTTGGSLHGYTF.

This chain links TRBV5-1 with TRBJ1-1, with 8 bases fitting TRBD1. The length of the CDR3 is 15 residues. The V segment lost 4 bases and the J segment 0 bases; nucleotides outside the gene matches: 5. Germline-derived CDR1 and CDR2 are SGHRS and YFSETQ. CDR3 region: CASSEWDRLNTEAFF. In DNA, the CDR3 is TGCGCCAGCAGCGAGTGGGACAGGTTGAACACTGAAGCTTTCTTT.

A word on this clonotype: The junction and the germline gene differ at one end; a read error may be behind it. The chain links TRBV4-3 to TRBJ2-7; 7 bases align to TRBD1. CDR3 length: 14 residues. From germline, CDR1 is LGHNA and CDR2 YSLEER. DNA for the CDR3: TGCGCCAGCAGCCTCGACAGGGTCTCCCACGAGCAGTACTTC. It is translated as CASSLDRVSHEQYF.

This clonotype has just one count. V usage is TRBV7-9 and J usage is TRBJ1-2; possibly TRBD1 for D (6 bases). This CDR3 is built from 16 residues. The germline V gene encodes CDR1 SEHNR and CDR2 FQNEAQ (reference sequence). Trimming cost V 0 bases and J 2 bases, with 13 bases left between them. The CDR3 loop reads CASSLALQGPNYGYTF. In DNA form, the CDR3 reads TGTGCCAGCAGCTTAGCCCTACAGGGACCCAACTATGGCTACACCTTC.

The chain couples TRBV27 to TRBJ2-5; 8 nucleotides align to TRBD1. Germline-derived CDR1 and CDR2 are MNHEY and SMNVEV (reference sequence). The CDR3 totals 14 residues. V lost 5 bases, J lost 4 bases, and 6 bases stayed unmatched. CDR3 amino acids: CASSPGTGGETQYF. In nucleotides, the CDR3 is TGTGCCAGCAGTCCTGGGACAGGCGGAGAGACCCAGTACTTC.

This clonotype was detected only once. The rearrangement joins TRBV9 to TRBJ2-5; maybe TRBD1 (5 bases). Germline CDR1 reads SGDLS; CDR2 reads YYNGEE. This CDR3 is 14 amino acids long. V gave up 3 bases and J gave up 1 base, with 10 bases separating them. The CDR3 DNA reads as TGTGCCAGCAGCGCATCAGGGTTCCAAGAGACCCAGTACTTC. It is translated as CASSASGFQETQYF.

V gene TRBV7-9 combines with J gene TRBJ2-3, with 8 bases fitting TRBD1. The junction had 10 bases not matched to a gene; V was cut back by 5 bases and J by 0 bases. CDR3 length: 17 residues. CDR1 is SEHNR, CDR2 FQNEAQ, per germline (reference sequence). Here the CDR3 DNA reads TGTGCCAGCAGCACCCCGGACAGGGCAAAGAGCACAGATACGCAGTATTTT. Protein product: CASSTPDRAKSTDTQYF. The full variable domain, with the rest looked up from reference TRBV7-9 and TRBJ2-3, is DTGVSQNPRHKITKRGQNVTFRCDPISEHNRLYWYRQTLGQGPEFLTYFQNEAQLEKSRLLSDRFSAERPKGSFSTLEIQRTEQGDSAMYLCASSTPDRAKSTDTQYFGPGTRLTVL.

This clonotype was picked up a small number of times. V and J are TRBV27 and TRBJ1-1; D is unresolved. Germline lookup yields CDR1 MNHEY and CDR2 SMNVEV (reference sequence). The CDR3 loop spans 14 amino acids. V lost 5 bases and J 0 bases, leaving 10 bases between the germline ends. CDR3 amino acids: CASSPRTVNTEAFF. The CDR3 DNA follows: TGTGCCAGCAGTCCCAGGACGGTGAACACTGAAGCTTTCTTT.

The genes are TRBV28 and TRBJ1-2, with D possibly being TRBD1 (5 bases). V shed 1 base and J shed 0 bases, with 15 bases lying between them. The CDR3 totals 17 residues. Germline V gene sequence: CDR1 MDHEN, CDR2 SYDVKM. CDR3 region: CASSLFSRGGTNYGYTF. The CDR3 DNA reads TGTGCCAGCAGTTTATTTTCACGGGGGGGAACTAACTATGGCTACACCTTC.

The rearrangement links TRBV15 to TRBJ2-3, with 13 bases aligning to TRBD2. CDR1 is LNHNV, CDR2 YYDKDF, per germline (reference sequence). The junction had 17 bases not matched to a gene; V was cut back by 5 bases and J by 0 bases. The CDR3 spans 21 residues. The CDR3 DNA is TGTGCCACCAGCGGACATAGGACTAGCGGGGGCTTAGACACTAGCACAGATACGCAGTATTTT. This sequence encodes CATSGHRTSGGLDTSTDTQYF.

This chain joins TRBV7-3 and TRBJ2-2, with D possibly TRBD1 on 6 matching bases. Germline V CDR1 and CDR2: SGHTA, FQGTGA. This CDR3 contains 15 residues. Trimming shortened V by 2 bases and J by 5 bases, and 12 bases separated the two germline ends. CDR3 loop: CASSLVGGRTGELFF. The CDR3 DNA follows: TGTGCCAGCAGCTTAGTAGGGGGTCGGACCGGGGAGCTGTTTTTT.

The chain links TRBV27 to TRBJ2-3; 9 bases agree with TRBD2. CDR1 MNHEY and CDR2 SMNVEV come from the germline V gene (reference sequence). The trim removed 3 bases at V and 5 bases at J, leaving 6 bases unmatched. The CDR3 extends over 15 amino acids. The CDR3 reads CASSLISGSKDTQYF. CDR3 nucleotide sequence: TGTGCCAGCAGTTTGATTAGCGGGAGTAAAGATACGCAGTATTTT.

The rearrangement links TRBV29-1 to TRBJ2-5; maybe TRBD1 (6 bases). The CDR3 loop spans 16 amino acids. Germline V gene sequence: CDR1 SQVTM, CDR2 ANQGSEA. The germline V and J ends were trimmed by 5 bases and 5 bases, with 24 bases remaining between them. In DNA form, the CDR3 reads TGCAGCGTTCCCCGGGAATTGACAGGACATTCTGAGACCCAGTACTTC. Translated, it gives CSVPRELTGHSETQYF.

V and J are TRBV7-2 and TRBJ1-4, with 9 bases identical to TRBD1. CDR1 is SGHTA and CDR2 is FQGNSA in the germline V gene. The CDR3 loop spans 14 amino acids. Trimming removed 6 bases from V and 4 bases from J; junction bases left unmatched: 3. The CDR3 loop is CASREGQGNEKLFF. The CDR3 DNA follows: TGTGCCAGCAGAGAGGGACAGGGTAATGAAAAACTGTTTTTT.

The chain uses TRBV29-1 and TRBJ2-1; D unresolved. Germline CDR1 and CDR2: SQVTM and ANQGSEA. Trimming removed 4 bases at V and 15 bases at J, with 7 bases between. There are 8 residues in the CDR3. CDR3 amino acids: CSVAPGFF. In DNA form, the CDR3 reads TGCAGCGTTGCCCCCGGGTTCTTC.

V usage is TRBV5-4 and J usage is TRBJ2-1; TRBD2 agrees at 10 bases. With V trimmed by 0 bases and J by 6 bases, 6 bases remained unmatched. The CDR3 runs 16 residues. Germline CDR1 SGHNT, CDR2 YYREEE (reference sequence). CDR3 sequence (DNA): TGTGCCAGCAGCTTGGAGCTAGCGGGAGTATCCAATGAGCAGTTCTTC. It is translated as CASSLELAGVSNEQFF.

This chain joins TRBV27 and TRBJ2-7; D tentatively fits TRBD1 or TRBD2 (5 bases each). The CDR3 runs to 14 residues. The germline V gene encodes CDR1 MNHEY and CDR2 SMNVEV (reference sequence). V was clipped by 5 bases and J by 6 bases, with 17 bases between them. Written as DNA, the CDR3 is TGTGCCAGCAGTCCCACTACACGGGGCCTCGAGCAGTACTTC. It is translated as CASSPTTRGLEQYF.

The chain combines TRBV6-4 with TRBJ2-7, with no clear D. Germline V gives CDR1 MRHNA, CDR2 SNTAGT. V was clipped by 6 bases and J by 9 bases, with 21 bases between them. The CDR3 spans 14 residues. DNA for the CDR3: TGTGCCAGCAGCGTCGGAACCTACGACTCTGTGCAGTACTTC. Translated: CASSVGTYDSVQYF.

This rearrangement joins TRBV11-2 to TRBJ2-2; D is undetermined. Germline values: CDR1 SGHAT, CDR2 FQNNGV. This CDR3 comprises 16 residues. V was cut by 10 bases and J by 6 bases, with 24 bases left in between. CDR3 DNA sequence: TGTGCCACCACCCCACCCCGTGGGCACAAGGCCGGGGAGCTGTTTTTT. It yields the protein CATTPPRGHKAGELFF. The whole variable domain, filled in from reference TRBV11-2 and TRBJ2-2, reads EAGVAQSPRYKIIEKRQSVAFWCNPISGHATLYWYQQILGQGPKLLIQFQNNGVVDDSQLPKDRFSAERLKGVDSTLKIQPAKLEDSAVYLCATTPPRGHKAGELFFGEGSRLTVL.

The rearrangement joins TRBV2 to TRBJ1-2; D is unclear. V was pared by 0 bases and J by 0 bases, with 8 bases between. Germline V gene data show CDR1 as SNHLY and CDR2 as FYNNEI. There are 15 residues in the CDR3. The CDR3, as DNA: TGTGCCAGCAGTGAAGCCCAAGGTTCTAACTATGGCTACACCTTC. This encodes CASSEAQGSNYGYTF.

In this sample, this clonotype turned up once. The chain recombines TRBV6-2 or TRBV6-3 with TRBJ2-3; D may correspond to TRBD1 or TRBD2 (5 bases each). V was trimmed by 2 bases and J by 3 bases, leaving 15 bases between them. The CDR3 consists of 16 residues. Looked up from germline, CDR1 is MNHEY and CDR2 is SVGEGT. The CDR3 region has the DNA TGTGCCAGCAGTTACGTGGGACGTCCTAGTACAGATACGCAGTATTTT. This encodes CASSYVGRPSTDTQYF.